This record covers a single TCR beta chain. With 60 Vbeta and 13 Jbeta primers, the PCR was carried out. TCRdb's table, derived via immunoSEQ multiplex PCR, lists solely in-frame clones and lacks some. The sample carries about 97,000 clones, roughly four fifths recorded once. The V gene lost 5 bases and the J gene lost 0 bases, with 7 bases spanning the gap. The CDR3 runs to 13 residues. Per germline, CDR1 SGHAT and CDR2 FQNNGV. The data originate from a study of cytomegalovirus exposure and HLA in healthy donors. Sequencing was done on a sample of PBMCs. The chain employs TRBV11-2 and TRBJ1-1; D gene ambiguous. This TCR came from a man aged 40-55 years in good health and CMV-seropositive. CDR3 loop: CASSPAVNTEAFF. CDR3 DNA sequence: TGTGCCAGCAGCCCTGCGGTGAACACTGAAGCTTTCTTT.